Below, one TCR beta chain is given with its context. Its specificity is unknown. Making the TCR beta libraries involved quantitative 5'-RACE with molecular barcodes. TCRdb reprocessed the 5' RACE reads with MiXCR, giving one entry per CDR3 protein. Of 150,000 or so distinct CDR3 sequences in the sample, about a third were seen once. Germline V gene lookup returns CDR1 DFQATT and CDR2 SNEGSKA (reference sequence). The V segment lost 6 bases and the J segment 4 bases; nucleotides outside the gene matches: 15. This CDR3 has 16 residues. These data originate in a study of CD8 T cells in ankylosing spondylitis. General study points: Seven or eight highly homologous variants formed a TCR beta motif that appeared characteristic of ankylosing spondylitis blood. From matched ankylosing spondylitis synovial fluid, disease-linked clones were reportedly recovered at significantly enriched levels. Clones linked to disease, bearing a CD8+ phenotype, were relatively rare in peripheral blood.

The chain employs TRBV20-1 and TRBJ2-1; the match to TRBD1 covers 7 bases. Material for sequencing was synovial fluid, either unsorted or a sorted T cell fraction (not recorded which). This TCR came from a male donor with ankylosing spondylitis. CDR3 region: CSATYLTGQSYNEQFF. CDR3 in DNA: TGCAGTGCCACATATTTAACGGGACAGTCATACAATGAGCAGTTCTTC.